One TCR beta chain is described in this entry. Unmatched junction bases numbered 9, after V lost 4 bases and J lost 4 bases. The CDR3 is 17 amino acids. CDR1 and CDR2 (germline): LNHDA, SQIVND (reference sequence). Per the original data handling: Reference gene primer amplification in the assay estimated nucleated cell counts. TCRdb keeps only in-frame clones here, not all; method: immunoSEQ multiplex PCR. That table supplies the V and J calls and clone size; D and trimming were determined from the DNA. Among some 100,000 clones, 65% to 90% were seen once, and the ten largest hold 7.9%. The sample comes from a study of blood T cell repertoires in COVID-19.

The TCR was taken from an elderly woman with active or convalescent COVID-19. The sample comprised peripheral blood. The rearrangement links TRBV19 to TRBJ1-5, with 11 nucleotides matching TRBD1. CDR3 residues: CASSNGPGQGANQPQHF. CDR3 coding DNA: TGTGCCAGTAGTAACGGCCCTGGACAGGGGGCTAATCAGCCCCAGCATTTT.